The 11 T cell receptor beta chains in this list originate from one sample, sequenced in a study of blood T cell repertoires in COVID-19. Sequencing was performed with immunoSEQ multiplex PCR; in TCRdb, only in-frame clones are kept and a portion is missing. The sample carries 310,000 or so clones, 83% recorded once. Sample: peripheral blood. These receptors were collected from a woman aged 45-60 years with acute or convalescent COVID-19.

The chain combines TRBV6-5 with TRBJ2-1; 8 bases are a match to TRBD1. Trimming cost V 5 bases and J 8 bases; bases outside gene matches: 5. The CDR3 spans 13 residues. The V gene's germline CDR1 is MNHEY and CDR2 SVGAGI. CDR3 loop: CASSPGGIYEQFF. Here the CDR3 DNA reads TGTGCCAGCAGTCCAGGGGGCATCTATGAGCAGTTCTTC.

In DNA, the CDR3 is TGTGCCACCAGCTATGGACAGGGAGGCAATCAGCCCCAGCATTTT. This sequence encodes CATSYGQGGNQPQHF. V usage is TRBV15 and J usage is TRBJ1-5, with 8 bases aligning to TRBD1. V lost 5 bases to trimming and J lost 2 bases; unmatched junction nucleotides: 5. Germline V gene sequence: CDR1 LNHNV, CDR2 YYDKDF (reference sequence). The CDR3 loop spans 15 amino acids.

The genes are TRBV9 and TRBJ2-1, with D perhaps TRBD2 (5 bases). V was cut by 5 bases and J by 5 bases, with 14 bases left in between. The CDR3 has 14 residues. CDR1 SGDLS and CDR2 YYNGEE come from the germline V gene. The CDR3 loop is CASSDARGHNEQFF. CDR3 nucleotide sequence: TGTGCCAGCAGTGATGCGAGAGGGCACAATGAGCAGTTCTTC.

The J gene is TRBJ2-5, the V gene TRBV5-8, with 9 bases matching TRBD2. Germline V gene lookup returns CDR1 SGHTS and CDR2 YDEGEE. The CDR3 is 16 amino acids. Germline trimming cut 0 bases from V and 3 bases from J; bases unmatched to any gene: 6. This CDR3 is CASSLDLRGGEETQYF. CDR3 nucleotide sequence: TGTGCCAGCAGCTTGGATTTGCGGGGGGGCGAAGAGACCCAGTACTTC.

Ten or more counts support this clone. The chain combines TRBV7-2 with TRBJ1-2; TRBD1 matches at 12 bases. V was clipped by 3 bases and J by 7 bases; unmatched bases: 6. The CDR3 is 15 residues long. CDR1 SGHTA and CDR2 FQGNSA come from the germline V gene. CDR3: CASSFMGQGASGYTF. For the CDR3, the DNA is TGTGCCAGCAGCTTTATGGGACAGGGGGCGTCTGGCTACACCTTC.

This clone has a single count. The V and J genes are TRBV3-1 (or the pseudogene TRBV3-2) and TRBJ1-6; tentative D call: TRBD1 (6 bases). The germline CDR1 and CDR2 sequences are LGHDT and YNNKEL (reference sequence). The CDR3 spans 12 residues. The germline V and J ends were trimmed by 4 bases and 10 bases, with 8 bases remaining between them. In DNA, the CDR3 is TGTGCCAGCAGCCCAGGGGACTCACCCCTCCACTTT. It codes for CASSPGDSPLHF.

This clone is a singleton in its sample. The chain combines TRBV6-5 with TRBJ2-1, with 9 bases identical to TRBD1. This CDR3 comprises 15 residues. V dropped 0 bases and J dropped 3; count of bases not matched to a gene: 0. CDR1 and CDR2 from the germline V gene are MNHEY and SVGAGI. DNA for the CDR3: TGTGCCAGCAGTTACTCGACAGGGGGCTACAATGAGCAGTTCTTC. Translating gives CASSYSTGGYNEQFF.

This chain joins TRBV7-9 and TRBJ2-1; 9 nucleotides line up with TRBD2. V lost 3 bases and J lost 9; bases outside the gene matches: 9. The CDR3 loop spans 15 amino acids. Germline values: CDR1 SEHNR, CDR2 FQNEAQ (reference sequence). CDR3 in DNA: TGTGCCAGCAGCTTCCGAATAGCGGGGGCAGTTGAGCAGTTCTTC. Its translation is CASSFRIAGAVEQFF.

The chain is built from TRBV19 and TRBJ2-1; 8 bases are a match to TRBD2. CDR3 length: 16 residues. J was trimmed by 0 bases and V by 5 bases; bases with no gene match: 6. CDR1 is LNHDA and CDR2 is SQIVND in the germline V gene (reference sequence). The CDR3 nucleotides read TGTGCCAGTAGTCCTCAAGCGGGAGTCTCCTACAATGAGCAGTTCTTC. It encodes CASSPQAGVSYNEQFF. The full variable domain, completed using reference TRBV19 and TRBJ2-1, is DGGITQSPKYLFRKEGQNVTLSCEQNLNHDAMYWYRQDPGQGLRLIYYSQIVNDFQKGDIAEGYSVSREKKESFPLTVTSAQKNPTAFYLCASSPQAGVSYNEQFFGPGTRLTVL.

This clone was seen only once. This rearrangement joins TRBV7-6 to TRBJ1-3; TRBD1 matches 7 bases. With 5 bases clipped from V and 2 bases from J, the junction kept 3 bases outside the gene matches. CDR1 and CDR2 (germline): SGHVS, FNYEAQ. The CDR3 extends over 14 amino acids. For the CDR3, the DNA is TGTGCCAGCAGCCTAGGGGGCGCTGGAAACACCATATATTTT. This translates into CASSLGGAGNTIYF.

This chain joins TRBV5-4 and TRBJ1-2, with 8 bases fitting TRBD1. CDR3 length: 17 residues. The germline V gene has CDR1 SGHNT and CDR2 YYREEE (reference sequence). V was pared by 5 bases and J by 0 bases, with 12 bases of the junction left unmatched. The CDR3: CASRPRQGLLTNYGYTF. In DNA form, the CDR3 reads TGTGCCAGCAGACCTAGACAGGGGCTGCTAACTAACTATGGCTACACCTTC.